The source of this TCR beta chain is a study of T cell changes during pregnancy in multiple sclerosis. Germline loops: CDR1 ENHRY, CDR2 SYGVKD. V gave up 7 bases and J gave up 1 base, with 16 bases separating them. The CDR3 covers 15 residues. Measured with immunoSEQ multiplex PCR; TCRdb has only the in-frame clones, and not every one. The repertoire includes 85,000 to 100,000 clones, about 92% of them detected once, and approximately 1.9% sits in the top ten. The source was peripheral blood, collected after pregnancy. The receptor comes from a female donor with multiple sclerosis, enrolled in a pregnancy study. The V and J genes are TRBV10-3 and TRBJ1-1; D perhaps matches TRBD1 (6 bases). CDR3 nucleotide sequence: TGTGCCATCACATTGCGCACAGGGAGGAACACTGAAGCTTTCTTT. Its protein product is CAITLRTGRNTEAFF.